These 32 T cell receptor beta chains share one sample of origin, sequenced in a study of blood T cell repertoires in COVID-19. Method: immunoSEQ multiplex PCR; TCRdb's copy keeps in-frame clones and lacks some. The sample lists about 59,000 clones, less than 80% occurring once. The specimen sequenced was peripheral blood. The receptors originated from a human donor in a cohort sampled during active COVID-19.

The V and J genes are TRBV7-9 and TRBJ1-2; 9 nucleotides match TRBD1. The CDR3 runs to 14 residues. The germline V gene encodes CDR1 SEHNR and CDR2 FQNEAQ (reference sequence). J lost 8 bases, V lost 6 bases, and 10 bases had no gene match. The CDR3 DNA reads as TGTGCCAGCAGTTCGGCCGGGACAGGGAACGGCTACACCTTC. Amino acid sequence: CASSSAGTGNGYTF. Combining the CDR3 with reference TRBV7-9 and TRBJ1-2 gives the whole variable domain DTGVSQNPRHKITKRGQNVTFRCDPISEHNRLYWYRQTLGQGPEFLTYFQNEAQLEKSRLLSDRFSAERPKGSFSTLEIQRTEQGDSAMYLCASSSAGTGNGYTFGSGTRLTVV.

The J gene is TRBJ2-7, the V gene TRBV5-6; D gene uncertain. From germline, CDR1 is SGHDT and CDR2 YYEEEE. The CDR3 loop spans 12 amino acids. V was pared by 2 bases and J by 3 bases, with 6 bases between. CDR3 in amino acids: CASSFSSYEQYF. DNA for the CDR3: TGTGCCAGCAGCTTCTCCAGCTACGAGCAGTACTTC.

CDR3: CSVAHLGQGAAGYTF. The CDR3 DNA follows: TGCAGCGTCGCCCACCTGGGACAGGGGGCAGCTGGCTACACCTTC. The chain joins TRBV29-1 to TRBJ1-2, with 12 bases matching TRBD1. CDR1 is SQVTM, CDR2 ANQGSEA, per germline. The CDR3 spans 15 residues. The V and J ends lost 6 bases and 7 bases, in that order; junction bases with no gene match: 12. Full variable domain (remainder filled in from reference TRBV29-1 and TRBJ1-2): SAVISQKPSRDICQRGTSLTIQCQVDSQVTMMFWYRQQPGQSLTLIATANQGSEATYESGFVIDKFPISRPNLTFSTLTVSNMSPEDSSIYLCSVAHLGQGAAGYTFGSGTRLTVV.

V usage is TRBV28 and J usage is TRBJ1-3; no firm D call. The CDR3 extends over 17 amino acids. V was shortened by 5 bases and J by 2 bases, with 19 bases between the two germline ends. Germline V gene data show CDR1 as MDHEN and CDR2 as SYDVKM. The CDR3 loop is CASSPLTNKAAGNTIYF. Here the CDR3 DNA reads TGTGCCAGCAGTCCTCTGACAAATAAGGCTGCTGGAAACACCATATATTTT.

CDR3 coding DNA: TGTGCCAGTAGTATCGACAGGGGACAAGAGACCCAGTACTTC. This sequence encodes CASSIDRGQETQYF. The chain has TRBV19 and TRBJ2-5, with 8 nucleotides matching TRBD1. The CDR3 is 14 residues long. After removal of 3 bases from V and 2 bases from J, the junction contained 2 bases not matched to a gene. Germline V CDR1 and CDR2: LNHDA, SQIVND (reference sequence).

CDR3 bases: TGTGCCAGCAGCGAGGGGGATCGGGAGACCCAGTACTTC. It translates to CASSEGDRETQYF. This chain connects TRBV9 to TRBJ2-5, with D perhaps matching TRBD1 (6 bases). The CDR3 runs 13 residues. Trimming pared 3 bases from V and 5 bases from J, leaving 11 bases between. CDR1 is SGDLS, CDR2 YYNGEE, per germline.

The chain links TRBV19 to TRBJ2-7, with a tentative D call TRBD1 (5 bases). V dropped 5 bases and J dropped 5 bases, with 16 bases sitting between them. CDR3 length equals 14 residues. Germline V gives CDR1 LNHDA, CDR2 SQIVND (reference sequence). CDR3 DNA: TGTGCCAGTAGTCATCCTATCCCAGGGAACGAGCAGTACTTC. This codes for CASSHPIPGNEQYF. The full variable domain, completed using reference TRBV19 and TRBJ2-7, is DGGITQSPKYLFRKEGQNVTLSCEQNLNHDAMYWYRQDPGQGLRLIYYSQIVNDFQKGDIAEGYSVSREKKESFPLTVTSAQKNPTAFYLCASSHPIPGNEQYFGPGTRLTVT.

This chain's CDR3 is CASSYEDTGLAELTYEQYF. DNA for the CDR3: TGTGCCAGCAGTTATGAAGACACAGGACTAGCGGAATTGACCTACGAGCAGTACTTC. The V call is TRBV6-2 or TRBV6-3, the J call TRBJ2-7; 10 positions agree with TRBD2. Trimming removed 3 bases from V and 2 bases from J; junction bases left unmatched: 16. In germline, CDR1 is MNHEY, CDR2 SVGEGT. This CDR3 has 19 residues.

The chain couples TRBV4-3 to TRBJ2-7; 8 bases are a match to TRBD2. CDR3 size: 15 residues. With V trimmed by 0 bases and J by 4 bases, 5 bases remained unmatched. CDR1 LGHNA and CDR2 YSLEER come from the germline V gene. This CDR3 is CASSQEGLALYEQYF. CDR3 DNA: TGCGCCAGCAGCCAAGAAGGACTAGCATTGTACGAGCAGTACTTC.

This chain uses TRBV28 with TRBJ1-5, with a tentative D call TRBD1 (5 bases). Trimming removed 7 bases from V and 0 bases from J, with 19 bases in between. The CDR3 has 17 residues. Germline CDR1 reads MDHEN; CDR2 reads SYDVKM. The CDR3 DNA reads as TGTGCCAGCACCAATGGGGGGGGTGGGAGTAGCAATCAGCCCCAGCATTTT. Its protein product is CASTNGGGGSSNQPQHF.

The chain combines TRBV10-2 with TRBJ2-2; the match to TRBD2 covers 13 bases. The CDR3 is made up of 16 amino acids. Germline CDR1 WSHSY, CDR2 SAAADI. V was pared by 7 bases and J by 1 base, with 3 bases of the junction left unmatched. The CDR3 sequence is CASMRLAGGNTGELFF. CDR3 DNA: TGCGCCAGCATGAGACTAGCGGGAGGGAACACCGGGGAGCTGTTTTTT.

The V gene is TRBV7-8, the J gene TRBJ2-1, with 7 bases fitting TRBD1. The germline V gene encodes CDR1 SGHVS and CDR2 FQNEAQ. This CDR3 is built from 15 residues. V lost 5 bases, J lost 7 bases, and 11 bases stayed unmatched. The CDR3 sequence: CASSAPRTGPNEQFF. CDR3 in DNA: TGTGCCAGCAGCGCTCCCAGGACAGGTCCGAATGAGCAGTTCTTC.

The chain recombines TRBV18 with TRBJ2-7; 12 positions match TRBD2. The germline V gene encodes CDR1 KGHSH and CDR2 LQKENI. Germline trimming cut 3 bases from V and 1 base from J; bases unmatched to any gene: 7. This CDR3 region has 17 residues. The CDR3 region has the DNA TGTGCCAGCTCACCCCTGCGGCTAGCGGGAGGGTCCTACGAGCAGTACTTC. This sequence encodes CASSPLRLAGGSYEQYF.

The chain has TRBV6-2 or TRBV6-3 and TRBJ2-7; 10 bases fit TRBD2. CDR1 and CDR2 (germline): MNHEY, SVGEGT. CDR3 length: 15 amino acids. The junction had 8 bases not matched to a gene; V was cut back by 5 bases and J by 4 bases. The CDR3 DNA reads as TGTGCCAGCAGTGGACCGGGACTAGCGTTTTACGAGCAGTACTTC. This gives the protein CASSGPGLAFYEQYF.

The J gene is TRBJ1-5, the V gene TRBV28; TRBD1 aligns across 7 bases. Germline CDR1 is MDHEN and CDR2 is SYDVKM. The CDR3 loop spans 14 amino acids. J was trimmed by 1 base and V by 7 bases; bases with no gene match: 4. The CDR3 is CASIGQVSNQPQHF. CDR3 nucleotide sequence: TGTGCCAGCATCGGACAGGTCAGCAATCAGCCCCAGCATTTT.

This chain uses TRBV6-1 with TRBJ1-4, with D possibly being TRBD1 (6 bases). The germline CDR1 and CDR2 sequences are MNHNS and SASEGT. The CDR3 runs 15 residues. Deletions cut 0 bases from V and 10 bases from J, with 15 bases between. Here the CDR3 reads CASSEADGGQGKLFF. Written as DNA, the CDR3 is TGTGCCAGCAGTGAAGCTGACGGGGGGCAGGGAAAACTGTTTTTT.

The V and J genes are TRBV6-5 and TRBJ1-5; 7 nucleotides agree with TRBD1. With 4 bases clipped from V and 8 bases from J, the junction kept 5 bases outside the gene matches. CDR3 size: 13 residues. Per germline, CDR1 MNHEY and CDR2 SVGAGI. CDR3 DNA sequence: TGTGCCAGCAGTTCGGTAGACAGGGAGCCCCAGCATTTT. This sequence encodes CASSSVDREPQHF.

The chain links TRBV7-8 to TRBJ2-7; 8 positions agree with TRBD2. The V segment lost 5 bases and the J segment 2 bases; nucleotides outside the gene matches: 8. Germline V gene sequence: CDR1 SGHVS, CDR2 FQNEAQ. The length of the CDR3 is 15 residues. The CDR3 loop reads CASSGRLASPYEQYF. The DNA of the CDR3 is TGTGCCAGCAGCGGGAGACTAGCGTCCCCCTACGAGCAGTACTTC.

The rearrangement joins TRBV5-4 to TRBJ1-2; 10 nucleotides line up with TRBD1. This CDR3 spans 15 amino acids. The J segment lost 7 bases and the V segment lost 3 bases, leaving 9 bases of the junction unmatched. From germline, CDR1 is SGHNT and CDR2 YYREEE (reference sequence). This CDR3 is CASSSPGQGIGGYTF. CDR3 nucleotide sequence: TGTGCCAGCAGCTCACCGGGACAGGGGATAGGTGGCTACACCTTC.

In this sample, this clone turned up once. This chain links TRBV6-2 or TRBV6-3 with TRBJ2-5; perhaps TRBD1 as D (6 bases). The V end was cut by 2 bases, the J end by 5 bases, with 15 bases between. CDR1 is MNHEY, CDR2 SVGEGT, per germline. CDR3 size: 15 residues. DNA of the CDR3: TGTGCCAGCAGTTACGATGGGGGCGGCGTCGAGACCCAGTACTTC. Translating gives CASSYDGGGVETQYF.

The gene calls are TRBV3-1 (or the pseudogene TRBV3-2) and TRBJ2-6; the match to TRBD2 covers 12 bases. The germline V gene has CDR1 LGHDT and CDR2 YNNKEL (reference sequence). The CDR3 has 17 amino acids. V was clipped by 0 bases and J by 3 bases; unmatched bases: 0. CDR3 sequence reads: CASSQETSGSGANVLTF. In DNA, the CDR3 is TGTGCCAGCAGCCAAGAGACTAGCGGGAGTGGGGCCAACGTCCTGACTTTC.

V is TRBV6-5 and J is TRBJ2-1, with 8 bases identical to TRBD1. Germline lookup yields CDR1 MNHEY and CDR2 SVGAGI. The CDR3 spans 14 residues. V dropped 11 bases and J dropped 4; count of bases not matched to a gene: 10. In DNA form, the CDR3 reads TGTGCCGCGACACGACAGGGGAATTACAATGAGCAGTTCTTC. It specifies CAATRQGNYNEQFF.

This clone was seen once. The chain uses TRBV5-6 and TRBJ1-5; D call uncertain. The CDR3 has 17 amino acids. CDR1 is SGHDT and CDR2 is YYEEEE in the germline V gene. V lost 4 bases to trimming and J lost 2 bases, with 19 bases between them. CDR3 DNA sequence: TGTGCCAGCAGCCGACTTGTGGCTGCGGTCGGCAATCAGCCCCAGCATTTT. Protein sequence: CASSRLVAAVGNQPQHF. Filled out from reference TRBV5-6 and TRBJ1-5, the complete variable domain reads DAGVTQSPTHLIKTRGQQVTLRCSPKSGHDTVSWYQQALGQGPQFIFQYYEEEERQRGNFPDRFSGHQFPNYSSELNVNALLLGDSALYLCASSRLVAAVGNQPQHFGDGTRLSIL.

This sequence joins TRBV18 and TRBJ2-1; no clear D gene. This CDR3 is built from 12 residues. V was cut by 6 bases and J by 2 bases, with 5 bases left in between. Germline CDR1 and CDR2: KGHSH and LQKENI. The CDR3 DNA follows: TGTGCCAGCTCGACTCCCTACAATGAGCAGTTCTTC. It codes for CASSTPYNEQFF.

The count of this clone is one. This sequence joins TRBV2 and TRBJ2-1, with D possibly TRBD2 on 6 matching bases. Germline CDR1 SNHLY, CDR2 FYNNEI. This CDR3 is built from 16 residues. V lost 6 bases to trimming and J lost 3 bases, with 18 bases between them. CDR3 protein: CASSDGGSGDYNEQFF. The CDR3, as DNA: TGTGCCAGCAGCGACGGTGGTAGCGGTGACTACAATGAGCAGTTCTTC.

The chain uses TRBV28 and TRBJ1-1; 7 positions agree with TRBD1. Per germline, CDR1 MDHEN and CDR2 SYDVKM. The V and J ends lost 6 bases and 8 bases, in that order; junction bases with no gene match: 12. The CDR3 loop spans 14 amino acids. The CDR3 DNA is TGTGCCAGCAGAGAACCGGGACAGACGTTAGAAGCTTTCTTT. Its translation is CASREPGQTLEAFF.

The chain carries TRBV10-3 and TRBJ2-7; TRBD1 might be the D (7 bases). CDR3 length: 17 residues. Germline V lookup: CDR1 ENHRY, CDR2 SYGVKD. Trimming cost V 7 bases and J 2 bases, with 24 bases left between them. The CDR3 sequence: CAINPTGRGGTAYEQYF. In nucleotides, the CDR3 is TGTGCCATCAATCCGACAGGGAGAGGCGGGACCGCCTACGAGCAGTACTTC.

The J gene is TRBJ2-7, the V gene TRBV6-4; TRBD1 agrees at 12 bases. Germline trimming cut 8 bases from V and 5 bases from J; bases unmatched to any gene: 10. Per germline, CDR1 MRHNA and CDR2 SNTAGT. This CDR3 region has 15 residues. CDR3 nucleotide sequence: TGTGCCAGCTCTCCGGGACAGGGGGCGCAAAACGAGCAGTACTTC. It codes for CASSPGQGAQNEQYF.

The genes are TRBV4-2 and TRBJ2-2; the D gene is possibly TRBD2 (7 bases). CDR1 LGHNA and CDR2 YNFKEQ come from the germline V gene. This CDR3 region has 13 residues. The germline V and J ends were trimmed by 8 bases and 6 bases, with 13 bases remaining between them. CDR3 in DNA: TGTGCCAGCTTCGGGGGGCGGGCCGGGGAGCTGTTTTTT. Encoded protein: CASFGGRAGELFF.

J is TRBJ1-2 and V is TRBV19; D ambiguous. V lost 5 bases, J lost 1 base, and 5 bases lay in between. This CDR3 spans 12 amino acids. Germline lookup yields CDR1 LNHDA and CDR2 SQIVND (reference sequence). CDR3: CASSPVNYGYTF. As DNA, the CDR3 is TGTGCCAGTAGTCCCGTTAACTATGGCTACACCTTC.

V is TRBV4-3 and J is TRBJ2-1; D is ambiguous. The CDR3 is 13 amino acids. Germline assignment: CDR1 LGHNA and CDR2 YSLEER. Deletions cut 2 bases from V and 7 bases from J, with 9 bases between. CDR3 in amino acids: CASSQQVINEQFF. Here the CDR3 DNA reads TGCGCCAGCAGCCAACAGGTTATTAATGAGCAGTTCTTC.

Here the CDR3 reads CASSSEGGNEQFF. CDR3 DNA: TGTGCCAGCAGCTCGGAAGGCGGAAATGAGCAGTTCTTC. The rearrangement joins TRBV7-9 to TRBJ2-1, with D unresolved. V was clipped by 4 bases and J by 7 bases, with 11 bases between them. CDR3 length: 13 amino acids. Germline CDR1 and CDR2: SEHNR and FQNEAQ (reference sequence).